These 14 T cell receptor beta chains originate from one sample sequenced in a study of Tregs in tolerant kidney transplant recipients. The method was immunoSEQ multiplex PCR; TCRdb's version includes in-frame clones alone and lacks a portion of them. The sample data list around 33,000 clones. This specimen was CD8+ T cells from blood, taken before the transplant. These receptors were obtained from a human donor who received a combined kidney and bone marrow transplant.

Turning to this clone: The read finishes 3 residues shy of the CDR3 end, and the germline J gene is used to complete it. This sequence joins TRBV5-1 and TRBJ2-3; 7 positions agree with TRBD2. After removal of 3 bases from V and 5 bases from J, the junction contained 6 bases not matched to a gene. The germline V gene encodes CDR1 SGHRS and CDR2 YFSETQ. CDR3 length: 14 residues. The covered CDR3 bases are TGCGCCAGCAGCTGGGGGGGGGTGCAAGATACG. Its protein product is CASSWGGVQDT. The whole CDR3 protein reads CASSWGGVQDTQYF.

Of note for this clone: The read comes to an end 3 residues before the CDR3 does, leaving the germline J gene to fill in the end. This specimen includes other DNA sequences encoding the same CDR3. V and J are TRBV5-1 and TRBJ2-3; TRBD2 matches 7 bases. The CDR3 is made up of 18 amino acids. The V and J ends lost 0 bases and 4 bases, in that order; junction bases with no gene match: 14. Germline CDR1 is SGHRS and CDR2 is YFSETQ. CDR3 DNA, as far as it was read: TGCGCCAGCAGCTTGGTGAGCGGGGAGGTCAAAAGAGCAGATACG. This sequence encodes CASSLVSGEVKRADT. The entire CDR3 protein is CASSLVSGEVKRADTQYF.

The CDR3 loop is CASSQDPSFNEQFF. The part of the CDR3 DNA that was read is TGCGCCAGCAGCCAAGACCCTAGCTTCAATGAG. The V gene is TRBV4-1, the J gene TRBJ2-1; tentative D call: TRBD2 (5 bases). The DNA ends 3 residues before the CDR3 does, and the rest of the CDR3 is filled in from the germline J gene. The germline V gene has CDR1 MGHRA and CDR2 YSYEKL. V lost 0 bases, J lost 6 bases, and 9 bases lay in between. The CDR3 length is 14 residues.

A word on this clone: The read stops 3 residues short of the end of the CDR3; the missing end is completed from the germline J gene. J is TRBJ2-7 and V is TRBV11-2; TRBD1 matches 7 bases. This CDR3 has 15 residues. In germline, CDR1 is SGHAT, CDR2 FQNNGV. V lost 6 bases and J lost 1; bases outside the gene matches: 9. Incomplete CDR3 DNA: TGTGCCAGCAGGCGAGACAGGGCACCGTCCTACGAG. Its translation is CASRRDRAPSYE. The complete CDR3 sequence is CASRRDRAPSYEQYF.

Concerning this clone itself: The sequenced fragment ends 3 residues before the CDR3 boundary, so the rest is inferred from the germline J gene. This chain uses TRBV30 with TRBJ2-7, with D uncertain. V lost 0 bases to trimming and J lost 4 bases, with 7 bases between them. The length of the CDR3 is 12 residues. CDR1 and CDR2 (germline): GTSNPN, SVGIG (reference sequence). The part of the CDR3 DNA that was read is TGTGCCTGGAGTGTAGTCGGGTACGAG. It is translated as CAWSVVGYE. The whole CDR3 region reads CAWSVVGYEQYF.

Comment on this clone: The read finishes 3 residues shy of the CDR3 end, and the germline J gene is used to complete it. The chain joins TRBV19 to TRBJ2-1, with 9 bases lining up with TRBD2. CDR1 is LNHDA, CDR2 SQIVND, per germline (reference sequence). J lost 7 bases, V lost 3 bases, and 10 bases had no gene match. This CDR3 has 16 amino acids. CDR3 residues: CASSIGREGLGNEQFF. The part of the CDR3 DNA that was read is TGTGCCAGTAGTATTGGGCGGGAGGGTCTGGGGAATGAG.

As to this clone: Sequencing ends 3 residues short of the CDR3 end; the germline J gene provides the rest. This chain links TRBV7-9 with TRBJ1-6; TRBD1 matches 10 bases. Germline V lookup: CDR1 SEHNR, CDR2 FQNEAQ (reference sequence). J gave up 8 bases and V 5 bases, and 6 bases lay outside the gene matches. CDR3 length: 15 amino acids. The sequenced CDR3 bases are TGTGCCAGCAGCCGATCGACAGGGGGCTATTCACCC. This gives the protein CASSRSTGGYSP. The complete CDR3 reads CASSRSTGGYSPLHF.

As concerns this clone: The CDR3 end falls 3 residues outside the read, so it is completed with the germline J gene. The chain carries TRBV29-1 and TRBJ2-2; no firm D call. The germline CDR1 and CDR2 sequences are SQVTM and ANQGSEA. This CDR3 is built from 12 residues. The germline V and J ends were trimmed by 4 bases and 3 bases, with 6 bases remaining between them. CDR3 DNA (partial): TGCAGCGTTGCTCTCCACACCGGGGAG. Translating gives CSVALHTGE. The full CDR3 protein reads CSVALHTGELFF.

Details on this clone: The read stops 3 residues short of the end of the CDR3; the missing end is completed from the germline J gene. The chain employs TRBV11-2 and TRBJ1-5; D uncertain. Germline loops: CDR1 SGHAT, CDR2 FQNNGV. This CDR3 is built from 15 residues. V lost 6 bases to trimming and J lost 0 bases, with 12 bases between them. CDR3 amino acids: CASRCGRVSNQPQHF. CDR3 bases read: TGTGCCAGCAGGTGTGGCAGAGTTAGCAATCAGCCC.

With regard to this clone: The sequenced fragment ends 3 residues before the CDR3 boundary, so the rest is inferred from the germline J gene. This rearrangement joins TRBV6-1 to TRBJ2-7; D ambiguous. The CDR3 loop spans 15 amino acids. CDR1 is MNHNS, CDR2 SASEGT, per germline. The V end was cut by 2 bases, the J end by 3 bases, with 14 bases between. The chain's CDR3 is CASSEFAASFYEQYF. The DNA read from the CDR3 is TGTGCCAGCAGTGAATTCGCGGCCAGTTTCTACGAG.

As to this clone: The sequenced fragment ends 3 residues before the CDR3 boundary, so the rest is inferred from the germline J gene. The chain uses TRBV5-6 and TRBJ2-3; tentative D call: TRBD2 (6 bases). The ends were cut back, 6 bases at V and 5 bases at J, with 16 bases in the middle. This CDR3 is 14 amino acids long. Germline CDR1 reads SGHDT; CDR2 reads YYEEEE. CDR3 residues: CASNRDFPVDTQYF. CDR3 DNA, as far as it was read: TGTGCCAGCAACCGGGACTTCCCTGTAGATACG.

Remarks on this clone: The CDR3 is cut off 3 residues early in the read; its end comes from the germline J gene. The chain uses TRBV20-1 and TRBJ2-2; TRBD2 agrees at 8 bases. This CDR3 spans 17 amino acids. Per the germline V gene, CDR1 is DFQATT and CDR2 is SNEGSKA (reference sequence). The ends lost 1 base at V and 1 base at J; junction bases unmatched: 8. Incomplete CDR3 DNA: TGCAGTGCTAGAGTTTCTCGGGCGGGAGGGAACACCGGGGAG. Translating it yields CSARVSRAGGNTGE. The CDR3 as a whole reads CSARVSRAGGNTGELFF.

On this clone: The read ends 3 residues early relative to the CDR3; the germline J gene fills the gap. The chain carries TRBV5-4 and TRBJ1-2, with no clear D. The CDR3 is made up of 14 amino acids. CDR1 and CDR2 (germline): SGHNT, YYREEE (reference sequence). V gave up 5 bases and J gave up 3 bases, with 14 bases separating them. The covered CDR3 bases are TGTGCCAGCAGGGAAGAACAGCGGGACTATGGC. This codes for CASREEQRDYG. The whole CDR3 protein reads CASREEQRDYGYTF. Looking up the rest from reference TRBV5-4 and TRBJ1-2 gives the full variable domain: ETGVTQSPTHLIKTRGQQVTLRCSSQSGHNTVSWYQQALGQGPQFIFQYYREEENGRGNFPPRFSGLQFPNYSSELNVNALELDDSALYLCASREEQRDYGYTFGSGTRLTVV.

A word on this clone: The CDR3 is cut off 3 residues early in the read; its end comes from the germline J gene. J is TRBJ2-7 and V is TRBV6-2 or TRBV6-3; possibly TRBD1 for D (6 bases). V lost 2 bases and J 3 bases, leaving 20 bases between the germline ends. This CDR3 contains 17 residues. CDR1 is MNHEY, CDR2 SVGEGT, per germline. The covered CDR3 bases are TGTGCCAGCAGTTACCCTACAGGGTCTCGACTCGACTACGAG. Translation: CASSYPTGSRLDYE. Given in full, the CDR3 is CASSYPTGSRLDYEQYF.